These 21 T cell receptor beta chains came from one sample sequenced in a study of shared clonotypes between healthy human individuals. The assay was immunoSEQ multiplex PCR, and TCRdb's table has in-frame clones only and misses some. The repertoire holds under 350,000 clones, roughly 87% seen once, with about a sixth in the top ten. Input material: memory CD8+ T cells sorted from blood. The subset was: CD45RO+ cells pooled with CCR7-negative TemRA cells. Source of these receptors: a young man in good health.

The V gene is TRBV27, the J gene TRBJ2-3; D is unclear. V lost 5 bases, J lost 5 bases, and 20 bases lay in between. CDR3 length: 16 amino acids. CDR1 is MNHEY and CDR2 is SMNVEV in the germline V gene (reference sequence). CDR3: CASSLYYRSLGDTQYF. The CDR3 DNA is TGTGCCAGCAGTCTATATTATCGGTCTCTAGGAGATACGCAGTATTTT.

V usage is TRBV30 and J usage is TRBJ1-2; 8 nucleotides agree with TRBD1. The CDR3 is made up of 16 amino acids. CDR1 is GTSNPN and CDR2 is SVGIG in the germline V gene (reference sequence). Germline trimming cut 3 bases from V and 4 bases from J; bases unmatched to any gene: 13. CDR3 loop: CAWRAAGTGGIYGYTF. The CDR3 DNA reads as TGTGCCTGGAGGGCTGCCGGGACAGGAGGAATCTATGGCTACACCTTC. The whole variable domain, filled in from reference TRBV30 and TRBJ1-2, reads SQTIHQWPATLVQPVGSPLSLECTVEGTSNPNLYWYRQAAGRGLQLLFYSVGIGQISSEVPQNLSASRPQDRQFILSSKKLLLSDSGFYLCAWRAAGTGGIYGYTFGSGTRLTVV.

The rearrangement uses TRBV5-1 and TRBJ2-1; TRBD1 matches at 9 bases. The ends lost 7 bases at V and 7 bases at J; junction bases unmatched: 6. The CDR3 consists of 13 residues. The germline CDR1 and CDR2 sequences are SGHRS and YFSETQ. Here the CDR3 reads CASQRQGGNEQFF. Here the CDR3 DNA reads TGCGCCAGCCAGAGACAGGGGGGGAATGAGCAGTTCTTC. The complete variable domain, with remaining parts taken from reference TRBV5-1 and TRBJ2-1, reads KAGVTQTPRYLIKTRGQQVTLSCSPISGHRSVSWYQQTPGQGLQFLFEYFSETQRNKGNFPGRFSGRQFSNSRSEMNVSTLELGDSALYLCASQRQGGNEQFFGPGTRLTVL.

The J gene is TRBJ2-7, the V gene TRBV28; D is uncertain. V lost 3 bases to trimming and J lost 0 bases, with 9 bases between them. The CDR3 runs 14 residues. Per the germline V gene, CDR1 is MDHEN and CDR2 is SYDVKM. CDR3 region: CASSFTGHSYEQYF. CDR3 nucleotide sequence: TGTGCCAGCAGTTTCACCGGGCACTCCTACGAGCAGTACTTC.

Turning to this clone: The identical CDR3 is also encoded by other nucleotide sequences in the sample. The chain has TRBV27 and TRBJ1-2; no definite D call. CDR1 and CDR2 (germline): MNHEY, SMNVEV (reference sequence). CDR3 length equals 13 residues. V was shortened by 3 bases and J by 4 bases, with 9 bases between the two germline ends. The CDR3 sequence is CASSFGSSYGYTF. CDR3 in DNA: TGTGCCAGCAGTTTTGGCAGTTCCTATGGCTACACCTTC.

The rearrangement joins TRBV4-1 to TRBJ2-5; possible D gene TRBD2, 5 bases. The CDR3 loop spans 16 amino acids. Germline CDR1 is MGHRA and CDR2 is YSYEKL. V was cut by 0 bases and J by 2 bases, with 13 bases left in between. CDR3: CASSQEFVGLQETQYF. DNA for the CDR3: TGCGCCAGCAGCCAAGAATTCGTTGGACTTCAAGAGACCCAGTACTTC.

The chain uses TRBV4-1 and TRBJ1-1; 8 bases align to TRBD1. Trimming at V came to 2 bases and at J to 1 base, leaving 3 bases not matched to a gene. Germline V gives CDR1 MGHRA, CDR2 YSYEKL. The CDR3 contains 15 residues. This CDR3 reads CASSQTGTGNTEAFF. The DNA for the CDR3 is TGCGCCAGCAGCCAAACCGGGACAGGGAACACTGAAGCTTTCTTT.

The chain joins TRBV7-6 to TRBJ1-6; the D is unclear. V lost 8 bases, J lost 4 bases, and 6 bases lay in between. CDR1 SGHVS and CDR2 FNYEAQ come from the germline V gene. The CDR3 runs to 12 residues. The CDR3 nucleotides read TGTGCCAGCTCCCGTTATAATTCACCCCTCCACTTT. This encodes CASSRYNSPLHF.

The chain joins TRBV27 to TRBJ1-1; possible D gene TRBD1, 6 bases. CDR1 is MNHEY and CDR2 is SMNVEV in the germline V gene (reference sequence). V gave up 3 bases and J gave up 4 bases, with 12 bases separating them. This CDR3 is built from 14 residues. The CDR3: CASSLWGGGTEAFF. In DNA, the CDR3 is TGTGCCAGCAGTTTGTGGGGAGGGGGCACTGAAGCTTTCTTT.

The genes are TRBV5-1 and TRBJ1-1; 7 bases agree with TRBD1. The CDR3 is 15 residues long. From germline, CDR1 is SGHRS and CDR2 YFSETQ. V shed 0 bases, J shed 0 bases, and the junction held 2 bases outside the gene matches. DNA for the CDR3: TGCGCCAGCAGCTTGGGGGACAGCTTGAACACTGAAGCTTTCTTT. This gives the protein CASSLGDSLNTEAFF.

The rearrangement links TRBV6-4 to TRBJ2-3, with a weak D call TRBD2 (6 bases). The CDR3 is 15 residues long. Between the trimmed V and J ends, which lost 0 bases and 6 bases, there was a span of 13 bases. CDR1 and CDR2 from the germline V gene are MRHNA and SNTAGT. The CDR3 reads CASSDSGLQGDTQYF. CDR3 nucleotides: TGTGCCAGCAGTGACTCAGGACTACAAGGGGATACGCAGTATTTT.

This sequence joins TRBV2 and TRBJ1-4; 9 bases align to TRBD1. The CDR3 is 15 amino acids. Germline V gene sequence: CDR1 SNHLY, CDR2 FYNNEI. Trimming cost V 3 bases and J 7 bases; bases outside gene matches: 6. DNA of the CDR3: TGTGCCAGCAGTGATTGGACAGGGGCCCGTGAAAAACTGTTTTTT. This sequence encodes CASSDWTGAREKLFF.

The J gene is TRBJ2-7, the V gene TRBV6-1, with 10 bases aligning to TRBD1. CDR3 size: 15 residues. V was clipped by 7 bases and J by 4 bases; unmatched bases: 10. Germline V gene lookup returns CDR1 MNHNS and CDR2 SASEGT. DNA of the CDR3: TGTGCCAGCATCCTCCGGGACAGGGGTAGGTACGAGCAGTACTTC. As protein: CASILRDRGRYEQYF.

This clone was recorded once. The rearrangement uses TRBV1 and TRBJ1-1. TRBV1 is recorded as a pseudogene. This CDR3 comprises 16 residues. The CDR3 nucleotides are TGCACCAGCAGCCAAGGAGGCTCAGTTTGGAACACTGAAGCTTTCTTT. It codes for CTSSQGGSVWNTEAFF.

CDR3 DNA sequence: TGTGCCAGCAGCTTAGTATCTAGCGGGGGAAACATTCAGTACTTC. Translated, it gives CASSLVSSGGNIQYF. The V gene is TRBV7-8, the J gene TRBJ2-4, with 10 bases that match TRBD2. Unmatched junction bases numbered 3, after V lost 1 base and J lost 6 bases. The CDR3 covers 15 residues. Germline loops: CDR1 SGHVS, CDR2 FQNEAQ. Looking up the rest from reference TRBV7-8 and TRBJ2-4 gives the full variable domain: GAGVSQSPRYKVAKRGQDVALRCDPISGHVSLFWYQQALGQGPEFLTYFQNEAQLDKSGLPSDRFFAERPEGSVSTLKIQRTQQEDSAVYLCASSLVSSGGNIQYFGAGTRLSVL.

This clone was counted only a few times. The CDR3, as DNA: TGTGCCTGGAGTGGTTCCCCCGGGGGTCGGTACAATGAGCAGTTCTTC. Protein sequence: CAWSGSPGGRYNEQFF. The rearrangement uses TRBV30 and TRBJ2-1; tentatively, D is TRBD2 (6 bases). This CDR3 comprises 16 residues. Trimming pared 1 base from V and 4 bases from J, leaving 17 bases between. Per germline, CDR1 GTSNPN and CDR2 SVGIG (reference sequence).

The CDR3 region has the DNA TGTGCCAGCAGCGCCCGGGACAGGGGCCTACCGACCCAGTACTTC. Residues: CASSARDRGLPTQYF. The chain is built from TRBV9 and TRBJ2-5; 10 nucleotides align to TRBD1. Trimming cost V 3 bases and J 7 bases; bases outside gene matches: 9. CDR1 and CDR2 from the germline V gene are SGDLS and YYNGEE. The CDR3 spans 15 residues.

This clone was seen a single time. The chain links TRBV7-8 to TRBJ2-7, with 9 bases fitting TRBD2. Germline loops: CDR1 SGHVS, CDR2 FQNEAQ. J lost 6 bases, V lost 8 bases, and 14 bases had no gene match. This CDR3 contains 15 residues. This chain's CDR3 is CASELFAGGLSEQYF. Written as DNA, the CDR3 is TGTGCCAGCGAGCTTTTTGCGGGAGGGCTCTCCGAGCAGTACTTC.

The CDR3 DNA reads TGTGCCAGCAGCTTGGTCGGCAGCCTCTATGGCTACACCTTC. It encodes CASSLVGSLYGYTF. V usage is TRBV5-4 and J usage is TRBJ1-2; D remains unclear. V was cut by 0 bases and J by 4 bases, with 10 bases left in between. The CDR3 is made up of 14 amino acids. CDR1 is SGHNT, CDR2 YYREEE, per germline (reference sequence).

The chain uses TRBV6-5 and TRBJ2-3; D perhaps matches TRBD2 (6 bases). Germline V gene sequence: CDR1 MNHEY, CDR2 SVGAGI. The CDR3 runs to 15 residues. The ends were cut back, 0 bases at V and 2 bases at J, with 9 bases in the middle. The CDR3 DNA sequence: TGTGCCAGCAGTTACTCGGCGGGGCACACAGATACGCAGTATTTT. Translated: CASSYSAGHTDTQYF.

CDR3 sequence (DNA): TGTGCCAGCAGCTTAGTTGGACTAGCGGGAGTAGAGACCCAGTACTTC. Its translation is CASSLVGLAGVETQYF. The chain links TRBV7-9 to TRBJ2-5; 13 bases map to TRBD2. The length of the CDR3 is 16 residues. In germline, CDR1 is SEHNR, CDR2 FQNEAQ (reference sequence). V was pared by 1 base and J by 4 bases, with 3 bases of the junction left unmatched.